These T cell receptor beta chains were read from a single sample in a study of blood T cell repertoires in COVID-19. Profiling relied on immunoSEQ multiplex PCR, and the TCRdb table lists in-frame clones only, not all of them. The data show some 70,000 clones, about 83% seen once. The source material was peripheral blood. These receptors were obtained from a man aged 45 to 65 with active COVID-19. The CDR3 runs from the conserved cysteine through the conserved F or W. The order of the fields is clone size, D gene, J gene, V gene, CDR3 protein, CDR3 DNA. D genes are given only for firm matches. Clone size is not always given. Where it is, it says once, few, many or a class for expanded clones.

NA | NA | TRBJ2-7 | TRBV7-2 | CASSLVSYEQYF | TGTGCCAGCAGCTTAGTGTCGTACGAGCAGTACTTC
NA | TRBD2 | TRBJ2-6 | TRBV28 | CASRGGIRANVLTF | TGTGCCAGCAGGGGGGGGATTCGGGCCAACGTCCTGACTTTC
NA | NA | TRBJ2-5 | TRBV28 | CASINTAARGETQYF | TGTGCCAGCATTAATACCGCGGCTAGGGGAGAGACCCAGTACTTC
NA | NA | TRBJ1-1 | TRBV5-5 | CASREGGGRAMNTEAFF | TGTGCCAGCAGGGAAGGTGGAGGGAGGGCAATGAACACTGAAGCTTTCTTT
few | NA | TRBJ1-6 | TRBV28 | CASSLSDSPLHF | TGTGCCAGCAGTTTATCGGATTCACCCCTCCACTTT
NA | NA | TRBJ1-5 | TRBV13 | CASSVGGVNQPQHF | TGTGCCAGCAGCGTGGGAGGAGTCAATCAGCCCCAGCATTTT
NA | NA | TRBJ2-1 | TRBV11-3 | CASSLFSSPRDEQFF | TGTGCCAGCAGCTTATTCAGTTCCCCGAGGGATGAGCAGTTCTTC
once | NA | TRBJ1-5 | TRBV10-3 | CAFSLVLVERPQHF | TGTGCTTTTAGCCTAGTGTTGGTCGAGCGACCTCAACATTTT
NA | NA | TRBJ2-1 | TRBV30 | CAWTRGPPAREQFF | TGTGCCTGGACCCGTGGGCCCCCGGCTCGTGAGCAGTTCTTC
NA | NA | TRBJ2-1 | TRBV4-2 | CASTSPHRNEQFF | TGTGCCAGCACGTCCCCCCACAGAAATGAGCAGTTCTTC
NA | TRBD2 | TRBJ2-5 | TRBV5-4 | CASSLTRSGRDLETQYF | TGTGCCAGCAGCTTGACGCGGAGCGGGAGGGATCTAGAGACCCAGTACTTC
once | NA | TRBJ2-7 | TRBV3-1/TRBV3-2 | CASSQAAGEQYF | TGTGCCAGCAGCCAAGCGGCCGGGGAGCAGTACTTC
once | TRBD2 | TRBJ2-7 | TRBV19 | CASRGTSGRHYEQYF | TGTGCCAGTAGAGGGACTAGCGGGAGGCACTACGAGCAGTACTTC
NA | NA | TRBJ1-3 | TRBV12-5 | CASGLARGNTIYF | TGTGCTAGTGGTTTGGCTCGGGGAAACACCATATATTTT
NA | NA | TRBJ2-6 | TRBV9 | CASSPGSGANVLTF | TGTGCCAGCAGCCCCGGTTCTGGGGCCAACGTCCTGACTTTC
NA | NA | TRBJ2-7 | TRBV19 | CASSISGNSYEQYF | TGTGCCAGTAGTATTAGCGGAAACTCCTACGAGCAGTACTTC
NA | NA | TRBJ2-5 | TRBV5-1 | CARSHPAGRTAETQYF | TGCGCCAGGTCGCACCCGGCGGGCAGGACGGCAGAGACCCAGTACTTC
NA | TRBD2 | TRBJ2-1 | TRBV30 | CAWSLTSMGEQFF | TGTGCCTGGAGTTTGACTAGCATGGGTGAGCAGTTCTTC
NA | TRBD1 | TRBJ2-2 | TRBV5-4 | CASSSGQQNTGELFF | TGTGCCAGCAGCTCGGGACAGCAGAACACCGGGGAGCTGTTTTTT
NA | NA | TRBJ2-5 | TRBV28 | CASTRQEQETQYF | TGTGCCAGCACGAGACAGGAGCAAGAGACCCAGTACTTC
NA | TRBD2 | TRBJ2-3 | TRBV7-2 | CASSSRRTSGGSTDTQYF | TGTGCCAGCAGCTCCCGCCGGACTAGCGGGGGGAGCACAGATACGCAGTATTTT
NA | TRBD1 | TRBJ1-6 | TRBV25-1 | CASSPGQGFGSPLHF | TGTGCCAGCAGCCCGGGACAGGGTTTTGGTTCACCCCTCCACTTT
NA | NA | TRBJ2-7 | TRBV18 | CASSPQVQREQYF | TGTGCCAGCTCACCACAGGTCCAGCGCGAGCAGTACTTC
NA | NA | TRBJ2-5 | TRBV2 | CASSPSPNEETQYF | TGTGCCAGCAGTCCAAGTCCTAATGAGGAGACCCAGTACTTC
many | TRBD2 | TRBJ2-2 | TRBV3-1/TRBV3-2 | CASSQEGLAGVLAGELFF | TGTGCCAGCAGCCAAGAGGGGCTAGCGGGAGTTTTAGCCGGGGAGCTGTTTTTT
NA | TRBD2 | TRBJ2-3 | TRBV10-2 | CASSRLAGGTDTQYF | TGCGCCAGCAGTAGACTAGCGGGGGGCACAGATACGCAGTATTTT
NA | TRBD2 | TRBJ2-5 | TRBV14 | CASSPGGPETQYF | TGTGCCAGCAGCCCGGGGGGGCCGGAGACCCAGTACTTC
once | NA | TRBJ1-1 | TRBV7-6 | CASSLENRVNTEAFF | TGTGCCAGCAGCTTAGAAAACAGAGTGAACACTGAAGCTTTCTTT
NA | TRBD1 | TRBJ1-2 | TRBV7-2 | CASSRRDRGYTF | TGTGCCAGCAGCAGACGGGACAGGGGCTACACCTTC
NA | TRBD2 | TRBJ2-2 | TRBV19 | CASSPLAGGDGELFF | TGTGCCAGTAGCCCGCTAGCGGGGGGTGACGGGGAGCTGTTTTTT
NA | TRBD1 | TRBJ1-5 | TRBV4-2 | CASSPRDRGDGQPQHF | TGTGCCAGCAGCCCTCGGGACAGGGGGGACGGACAGCCCCAGCATTTT
once | TRBD1 | TRBJ2-3 | TRBV27 | CASSLRQGPDTQYF | TGTGCCAGCAGTTTAAGACAGGGACCAGATACGCAGTATTTT
few | NA | TRBJ1-4 | TRBV27 | CASSYVGRGFEKLFF | TGTGCCAGCAGTTACGTAGGGAGGGGGTTTGAAAAACTGTTTTTT
NA | NA | TRBJ2-3 | TRBV21-1 | CASSKWRGTGGAGCGTDTQYF | TGTGCCAGCAGCAAATGGAGAGGGACAGGGGGCGCGGGCTGCGGCACAGATACGCAGTATTTT
NA | NA | TRBJ1-1 | TRBV9 | CASSVQQQGKAFF | TGTGCCAGCAGCGTACAGCAGCAGGGGAAAGCTTTCTTT
NA | TRBD2 | TRBJ2-1 | TRBV27 | CASSPSGRVGNEQFF | TGTGCCAGCAGCCCTAGCGGGAGGGTTGGCAATGAGCAGTTCTTC
few | NA | TRBJ2-7 | TRBV7-9 | CASSSDRLISYEQYF | TGTGCCAGCAGCTCAGACAGGCTTATCTCCTACGAGCAGTACTTC
once | NA | TRBJ2-3 | TRBV15 | CATSREVTGGGSDTQYF | TGTGCCACCAGCAGAGAAGTAACAGGGGGAGGGTCAGATACGCAGTATTTT
NA | NA | TRBJ1-6 | TRBV28 | CASSVGGGGSYNSPLHF | TGTGCCAGCAGTGTCGGAGGGGGAGGGTCCTATAATTCACCCCTCCACTTT
NA | TRBD1 | TRBJ1-1 | TRBV6-5 | CAMEGAANTEAFF | TGTGCCATGGAGGGGGCCGCGAACACTGAAGCTTTCTTT
once | TRBD2 | TRBJ2-7 | TRBV2 | CACTSGGLNEQYF | TGTGCCTGTACTAGCGGGGGGTTAAACGAGCAGTACTTC
NA | NA | TRBJ1-4 | TRBV30 | CAWSVQEKLFF | TGTGCCTGGAGTGTCCAAGAAAAACTGTTTTTT
few | TRBD2 | TRBJ2-7 | TRBV28 | CASSSGLAGEQYF | TGTGCCAGCAGTTCGGGACTAGCAGGCGAGCAGTACTTC
NA | NA | TRBJ1-4 | TRBV5-6 | CASSPDSNEKLFF | TGTGCCAGCAGCCCCGACAGTAATGAAAAACTGTTTTTT
NA | NA | TRBJ2-3 | TRBV5-1 | CASSLPADTQYF | TGCGCCAGCAGCTTGCCGGCAGATACGCAGTATTTT
NA | NA | TRBJ2-1 | TRBV7-2 | CASSLAGTPGPNKQFF | TGTGCCAGCAGCCTAGCCGGGACTCCCGGCCCTAACAAGCAGTTCTTC
NA | NA | TRBJ2-5 | TRBV7-8 | CASSLDGSDQETQYF | TGTGCCAGCAGCTTAGACGGGTCGGACCAAGAGACCCAGTACTTC
NA | NA | TRBJ2-5 | TRBV7-3 | CASSLEQQETQYF | TGTGCCAGCAGCTTGGAACAGCAAGAGACCCAGTACTTC
NA | NA | TRBJ2-7 | TRBV7-8 | CASGPLASSYEQYF | TGTGCCAGCGGCCCTCTAGCGAGCTCCTACGAGCAGTACTTC
once | NA | TRBJ1-3 | TRBV19 | CASSKPSGQGDTIYF | TGTGCCAGTAGTAAGCCCTCGGGACAAGGCGACACCATATATTTT
NA | TRBD2 | TRBJ2-7 | TRBV19 | CASSVTSGGHHEQYF | TGTGCCAGTAGTGTTACTAGCGGGGGTCACCACGAGCAGTACTTC
NA | NA | TRBJ2-3 | TRBV3-1/TRBV3-2 | CASSQEALESDTQYF | TGTGCCAGCAGCCAAGAGGCCCTAGAATCGGATACGCAGTATTTT
NA | NA | TRBJ2-3 | TRBV2 | CASRETDLSTDTQYF | TGTGCCAGCAGAGAGACAGATCTCAGCACAGATACGCAGTATTTT
NA | TRBD1 | TRBJ2-7 | TRBV6-5 | CASSSAAGGFHDEQYF | TGTGCCAGCAGTTCGGCGGCAGGGGGCTTTCACGACGAGCAGTACTTC
once | TRBD2 | TRBJ2-7 | TRBV5-1 | CASSRGTLEGRAYEQYF | TGCGCCAGCAGCCGAGGGACCCTGGAGGGGAGGGCCTACGAGCAGTACTTC